The TCR beta chain described here comes from a study of blood T cells in healthy people across ages. General observations from the study: The long-lived group displayed more naive CD4+ cells, plus higher diversity, than the aged donors did. Age brought a roughly linear fall in TCR beta diversity measured per million T cells. There was no known CMV status for donors, so expanded clonotype changes were possibly confounded.

The authors ran a second PCR of about 6 to 11 cycles using a sample-barcoded 5' primer and a J-beta primer mix. TCRdb reprocessed the 5' RACE reads with MiXCR, giving one entry per CDR3 protein. The sample records over 500,000 distinct CDR3 sequences, about 25% being singletons. This clonotype was observed a few times. Antigen unknown. At one end, the junction sequence differs from germline, possibly due to a read error. These data also formed part of another study, on T cells of mothers and their children.

This sequence was found in a boy aged 2-15 years in good health. The sample consisted of blood.

Here the CDR3 reads CASSPPRLVGDLDEQFF. The CDR3 DNA reads TGTGCCAGTTCACCACCTCGACTAGTCGGAGACCTGGATGAGCAGTTCTTC. The chain joins TRBV18 to TRBJ2-1, with D perhaps TRBD2 (6 bases). Germline V CDR1 and CDR2: KGHSH, LQKENI. The CDR3 has 17 amino acids.